The 16 T cell receptor beta chains below were found in one sample sequenced in a study of blood T cell repertoires in COVID-19. Method: immunoSEQ multiplex PCR; TCRdb's copy keeps in-frame clones and lacks some. The table lists roughly 300,000 clones, around 90% of them singletons. Sequencing used PBMCs or T cells enriched from blood (not recorded which). The receptors stem from a woman in her twenties or thirties who had recovered from COVID-19.

V and J are TRBV5-1 and TRBJ1-5; TRBD1 aligns across 7 bases. V was clipped by 2 bases and J by 0 bases; unmatched bases: 11. Germline CDR1 reads SGHRS; CDR2 reads YFSETQ. The CDR3 consists of 18 residues. The CDR3 region is CASSFDRDASYSNQPQHF. In DNA, the CDR3 is TGCGCCAGCAGCTTTGACAGGGACGCCTCCTATAGCAATCAGCCCCAGCATTTT.

CDR3 in amino acids: CASRGTGGNNQPQHF. CDR3 DNA sequence: TGTGCCAGCAGAGGGACAGGGGGAAACAATCAGCCCCAGCATTTT. V gene TRBV6-5 combines with J gene TRBJ1-5, with 11 bases lining up with TRBD1. The germline CDR1 and CDR2 sequences are MNHEY and SVGAGI. The CDR3 contains 15 residues. V shed 6 bases, J shed 3 bases, and the junction held 4 bases outside the gene matches.

V gene TRBV11-3 combines with J gene TRBJ1-1; perhaps TRBD1 as D (6 bases). CDR1 is SGHNT, CDR2 YENEEA, per germline. V lost 5 bases to trimming and J lost 11 bases, with 15 bases between them. The CDR3 length is 12 residues. The CDR3 sequence is CASSPDSGRAFF. The DNA of the CDR3 is TGTGCCAGCAGCCCGGACAGCGGTCGTGCTTTCTTT.

The CDR3 coding sequence is TGTGCCAGCAGCTTGTTACATGGAAACACCATATATTTT. This codes for CASSLLHGNTIYF. The chain has TRBV5-6 and TRBJ1-3; D gene ambiguous. V was cut by 1 base and J by 3 bases, with 5 bases left in between. The germline V gene has CDR1 SGHDT and CDR2 YYEEEE. The CDR3 is made up of 13 amino acids.

This clone was observed a few times. The chain joins TRBV4-1 to TRBJ2-3; D perhaps matches TRBD1 (5 bases). The CDR3 has 20 residues. Trimming removed 1 base at V and 0 bases at J, with 23 bases between. Germline CDR1 and CDR2: MGHRA and YSYEKL. The CDR3 loop reads CASSQGGITGISTSTDTQYF. CDR3 coding DNA: TGCGCCAGCAGCCAAGGGGGAATTACAGGAATCTCGACTAGCACAGATACGCAGTATTTT.

The CDR3 DNA is TGCGCCACCAAGACAGCCTCCTACGAGCAGTACTTC. Translating gives CATKTASYEQYF. The V gene is TRBV10-1, the J gene TRBJ2-7; D may be TRBD1 (5 bases). The V and J ends lost 10 bases and 0 bases respectively, with 10 bases between them. CDR3 length: 12 amino acids. The germline gives CDR1 WNHNN, CDR2 SYGVQD (reference sequence).

Only one count was recorded for this clone. The chain uses TRBV18 and TRBJ2-6; TRBD1 might be the D (6 bases). The CDR3 contains 15 residues. Trimming cost V 6 bases and J 1 base, with 10 bases left between them. CDR1 and CDR2 (germline): KGHSH, LQKENI. For the CDR3, the DNA is TGTGCCAGCTCCCTCGGACAGTCTGGGGCCAACGTCCTGACTTTC. This translates into CASSLGQSGANVLTF. The entire variable domain, with the rest obtained from reference TRBV18 and TRBJ2-6, is as follows: NAGVMQNPRHLVRRRGQEARLRCSPMKGHSHVYWYRQLPEEGLKFMVYLQKENIIDESGMPKERFSAEFPKEGPSILRIQQVVRGDSAAYFCASSLGQSGANVLTFGAGSRLTVL.

This sequence joins TRBV6-5 and TRBJ1-6; no clear D gene. The CDR3 has 15 amino acids. Per the germline V gene, CDR1 is MNHEY and CDR2 is SVGAGI. The V end was cut by 3 bases, the J end by 3 bases, with 9 bases between. The CDR3 nucleotides read TGTGCCAGCAGTTATCGACTGAACTATAATTCACCCCTCCACTTT. Its protein is CASSYRLNYNSPLHF.

The chain recombines TRBV10-2 with TRBJ1-2; maybe TRBD1 (6 bases). The CDR3 contains 13 residues. The ends were cut back, 6 bases at V and 3 bases at J, with 11 bases in the middle. Looked up from germline, CDR1 is WSHSY and CDR2 is SAAADI. CDR3 DNA: TGCGCCAGCAGGGCACAGGGTTACTATGGCTACACCTTC. Translating gives CASRAQGYYGYTF.

A single count supports this clone. The chain uses TRBV6-5 and TRBJ1-1, with 8 bases that match TRBD1. Germline V lookup: CDR1 MNHEY, CDR2 SVGAGI. V lost 2 bases and J lost 4; bases outside the gene matches: 9. The CDR3 sequence is 16 residues long. The chain's CDR3 is CASSYQRRTGSTEAFF. The CDR3 nucleotides read TGTGCCAGCAGTTACCAGAGGAGGACAGGGAGCACTGAAGCTTTCTTT.

V usage is TRBV7-2 and J usage is TRBJ1-1, with 9 bases aligning to TRBD1. The CDR3 is made up of 13 amino acids. V lost 5 bases to trimming and J lost 9 bases; unmatched junction nucleotides: 7. From germline, CDR1 is SGHTA and CDR2 FQGNSA. The CDR3: CASSQYGQGKAFF. The CDR3 region has the DNA TGTGCCAGCAGCCAATACGGACAGGGGAAAGCTTTCTTT.

The rearrangement uses TRBV19 and TRBJ2-1; D gene ambiguous. V was pared by 7 bases and J by 4 bases, with 8 bases between. This CDR3 is 12 amino acids long. Per the germline V gene, CDR1 is LNHDA and CDR2 is SQIVND (reference sequence). The CDR3 reads CASNTVYNEQFF. The CDR3 DNA reads TGTGCCAGTAATACAGTTTACAATGAGCAGTTCTTC.

This clone has a single count. The chain recombines TRBV30 with TRBJ2-1, with 9 positions matching TRBD1. The CDR3 is 14 residues long. V dropped 2 bases and J dropped 5; count of bases not matched to a gene: 4. Germline loops: CDR1 GTSNPN, CDR2 SVGIG (reference sequence). The CDR3 bases are TGTGCCTGGAGTCGGGACAGGGCGAACAATGAGCAGTTCTTC. The encoded protein is CAWSRDRANNEQFF.

The chain employs TRBV6-1 and TRBJ1-6; 9 bases agree with TRBD1. The CDR3 runs 17 residues. Germline CDR1 reads MNHNS; CDR2 reads SASEGT. Losses at the gene ends were 2 bases for V and 4 bases for J; bases not matched to a gene: 6. The CDR3 DNA follows: TGTGCCAGCAGTGAATCCACAGGGGGCTCTTATAATTCACCCCTCCACTTT. This gives the protein CASSESTGGSYNSPLHF.

In DNA, the CDR3 is TGTGCCAGCAGCCAAGTGGGGGCAGGGCCTTATGGCTACACCTTC. As protein: CASSQVGAGPYGYTF. V is TRBV14 and J is TRBJ1-2; D may be TRBD1 (6 bases). The germline V gene has CDR1 SGHDN and CDR2 FVKESK. This CDR3 is built from 15 residues. V was clipped by 1 base and J by 5 bases, with 14 bases between them.

The rearrangement joins TRBV3-1 (or the pseudogene TRBV3-2) to TRBJ1-3, with D hard to call. This CDR3 is 18 amino acids long. Germline V lookup: CDR1 LGHDT, CDR2 YNNKEL (reference sequence). V was clipped by 0 bases and J by 0 bases, with 15 bases between them. CDR3 amino acids: CASSQEYPFGSSGNTIYF. CDR3 nucleotides: TGTGCCAGCAGCCAAGAATACCCCTTCGGGTCCTCTGGAAACACCATATATTTT.